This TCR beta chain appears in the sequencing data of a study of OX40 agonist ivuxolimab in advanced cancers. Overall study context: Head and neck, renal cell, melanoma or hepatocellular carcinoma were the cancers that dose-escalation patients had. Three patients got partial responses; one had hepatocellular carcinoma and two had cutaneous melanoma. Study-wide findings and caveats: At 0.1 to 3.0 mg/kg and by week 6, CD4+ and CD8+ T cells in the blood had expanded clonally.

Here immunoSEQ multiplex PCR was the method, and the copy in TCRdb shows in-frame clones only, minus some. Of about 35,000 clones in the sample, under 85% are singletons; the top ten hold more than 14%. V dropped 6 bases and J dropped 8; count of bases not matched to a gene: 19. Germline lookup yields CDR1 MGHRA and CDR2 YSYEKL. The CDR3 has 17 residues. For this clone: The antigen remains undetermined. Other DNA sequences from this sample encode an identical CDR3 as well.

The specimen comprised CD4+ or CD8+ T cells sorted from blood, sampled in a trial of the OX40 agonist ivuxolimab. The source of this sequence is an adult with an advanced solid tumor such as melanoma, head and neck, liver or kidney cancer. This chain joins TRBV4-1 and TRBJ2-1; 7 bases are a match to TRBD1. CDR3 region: CASSPRSRGGPGDEQFF. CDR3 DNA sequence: TGCGCCAGCAGTCCAAGAAGTAGAGGGGGCCCTGGGGATGAGCAGTTCTTC.